One sample yielded the 10 T cell receptor beta chains listed below, sequenced in a study of PD-1 blockade in classical Hodgkin lymphoma. Autologous stem cell transplantation was followed by relapse in every patient, and brentuximab vedotin exposure varied. Generated by immunoSEQ multiplex PCR, the TCRdb table keeps only in-frame clones and is missing some. The table lists 20,000 to 25,000 clones, approximately 74% of them singletons, with about a sixth in the top ten. The sequences come from peripheral blood mononuclear cells (PBMCs), collected at baseline. These TCRs come from a human donor with classical Hodgkin lymphoma.

Sample share makes this clone medium-sized (0.01 to 0.1%). The gene calls are TRBV28 and TRBJ1-5; 9 bases fit TRBD1. CDR1 and CDR2 (germline): MDHEN, SYDVKM. The V and J ends lost 5 bases and 0 bases, in that order; junction bases with no gene match: 2. This CDR3 contains 15 residues. The CDR3 sequence is CASSRDRDSNQPQHF. The CDR3 DNA is TGTGCCAGCAGTCGGGACAGGGATAGCAATCAGCCCCAGCATTTT.

The chain couples TRBV7-9 to TRBJ2-5; no definite D call. This CDR3 has 15 residues. Trimming took off 2 bases at V and 3 bases at J, with 13 bases between the two ends. Germline CDR1 is SEHNR and CDR2 is FQNEAQ (reference sequence). The CDR3 nucleotides read TGTGCCAGCAGCTTAATCCCGGGTTTAGAAGAGACCCAGTACTTC. It codes for CASSLIPGLEETQYF.

The chain links TRBV5-6 to TRBJ2-1; 9 nucleotides line up with TRBD2. V lost 0 bases, J lost 8 bases, and 0 bases stayed unmatched. This CDR3 is 13 amino acids long. Germline CDR1 and CDR2: SGHDT and YYEEEE. In DNA, the CDR3 is TGTGCCAGCAGCTTGGGACTAGCGGATGAGCAGTTCTTC. Amino acids: CASSLGLADEQFF.

V usage is TRBV21-1 and J usage is TRBJ1-5; the table assigns TRBD1, which was not confirmed against the DNA. TRBV21-1 is termed a pseudogene. The CDR3 runs 15 residues. CDR3 bases: TGTGCCAGCAGCAAAGCATGGCACGTCAATCAGCCCCAGCATTTT. It codes for CASSKAWHVNQPQHF.

V usage is TRBV4-1 and J usage is TRBJ1-6; the match to TRBD1 covers 7 bases. CDR3 length: 19 residues. From germline, CDR1 is MGHRA and CDR2 YSYEKL. Germline trimming cut 0 bases from V and 0 bases from J; bases unmatched to any gene: 8. CDR3 sequence reads: CASSQDRHRGSSYNSPLHF. The CDR3 DNA sequence: TGCGCCAGCAGCCAAGATCGGCACAGGGGTAGCTCCTATAATTCACCCCTCCACTTT.

The rearrangement uses TRBV5-4 and TRBJ2-2, with D tentatively TRBD2 (5 bases). This CDR3 region has 15 residues. The V gene lost 3 bases and the J gene lost 4 bases, with 13 bases spanning the gap. Germline CDR1 is SGHNT and CDR2 is YYREEE (reference sequence). The CDR3 bases are TGTGCCAGCAGCTCCTCACCTGCGGGCACCGGGGAGCTGTTTTTT. Protein: CASSSSPAGTGELFF.

The chain recombines TRBV2 with TRBJ2-2, with 8 bases lining up with TRBD1. The CDR3 length is 15 residues. The J segment lost 5 bases and the V segment lost 3 bases, leaving 5 bases of the junction unmatched. Germline V gene data show CDR1 as SNHLY and CDR2 as FYNNEI. Here the CDR3 reads CASSDAGGATGELFF. The CDR3 region has the DNA TGTGCCAGCAGTGACGCAGGGGGCGCGACCGGGGAGCTGTTTTTT. Using reference TRBV2 and TRBJ2-2 for the parts outside the CDR3, the full variable domain is EPEVTQTPSHQVTQMGQEVILRCVPISNHLYFYWYRQILGQKVEFLVSFYNNEISEKSEIFDDQFSVERPDGSNFTLKIRSTKLEDSAMYFCASSDAGGATGELFFGEGSRLTVL.

The chain uses TRBV6-1 and TRBJ1-5, with unresolved D. The ends were cut back, 7 bases at V and 4 bases at J, with 14 bases in the middle. From germline, CDR1 is MNHNS and CDR2 SASEGT. This CDR3 has 14 residues. The CDR3 DNA reads TGTGCCAGCAAGGTTCGTGATATTAATCAGCCCCAGCATTTT. This translates into CASKVRDINQPQHF.

This sequence joins TRBV10-3 and TRBJ2-1, with a weak D call TRBD1 (5 bases). V was cut by 7 bases and J by 0 bases, with 7 bases left in between. This CDR3 is built from 13 residues. The germline gives CDR1 ENHRY, CDR2 SYGVKD. Here the CDR3 reads CAIKGSSYNEQFF. CDR3 bases: TGTGCCATCAAGGGGTCCTCCTACAATGAGCAGTTCTTC.

This clone was picked up a small number of times. In DNA, the CDR3 is TGTGCCACCAGCAGAGATATGGCACTGAAGGATTATAGCAATCAGCCCCAGCATTTT. Protein: CATSRDMALKDYSNQPQHF. The genes are TRBV15 and TRBJ1-5; D gene ambiguous. This CDR3 has 19 amino acids. Trimming removed 0 bases at V and 0 bases at J, with 18 bases between. Germline assignment: CDR1 LNHNV and CDR2 YYDKDF (reference sequence).